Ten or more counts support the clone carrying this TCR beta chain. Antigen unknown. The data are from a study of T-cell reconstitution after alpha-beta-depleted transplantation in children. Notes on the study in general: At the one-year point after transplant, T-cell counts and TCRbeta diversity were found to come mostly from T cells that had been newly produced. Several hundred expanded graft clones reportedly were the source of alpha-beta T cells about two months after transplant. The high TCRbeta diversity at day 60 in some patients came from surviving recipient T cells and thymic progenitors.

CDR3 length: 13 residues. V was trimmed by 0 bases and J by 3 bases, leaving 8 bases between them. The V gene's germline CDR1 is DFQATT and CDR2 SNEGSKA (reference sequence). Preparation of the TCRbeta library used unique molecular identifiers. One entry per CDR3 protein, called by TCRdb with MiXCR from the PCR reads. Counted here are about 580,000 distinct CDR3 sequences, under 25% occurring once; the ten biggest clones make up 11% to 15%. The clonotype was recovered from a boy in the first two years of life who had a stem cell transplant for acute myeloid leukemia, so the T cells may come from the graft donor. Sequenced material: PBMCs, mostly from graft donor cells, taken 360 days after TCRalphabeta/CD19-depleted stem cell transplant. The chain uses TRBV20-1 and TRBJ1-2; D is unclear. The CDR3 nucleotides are TGCAGTGCTAGAGATAATCTGTACTATGGCTACACCTTC. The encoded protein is CSARDNLYYGYTF.